A selection of T cell receptor beta chains follows, all from one sample in a study of T cell repertoires in cytomegalovirus infection. Antigens for these TCRs are unknown. TCRdb called the reads again in MiXCR, with one record for every CDR3 protein. The table lists hundreds of thousands of distinct CDR3 sequences, about 30% of them singletons. The sequences come from cultured PBMCs, collected from culture after CMV antigen stimulation. These receptors all come from a human donor in good health (CMV status not recorded). Some clones in this sample may be carry-over from other donors' samples. The CDR3 runs from the conserved cysteine through the conserved F or W. Size is omitted from some rows. Given values are once, few, many or a class for expanded clones.

TRBV3-1	few	TRBJ2-1	CASSQERAPAFNEQFF
TRBV15	.	TRBJ1-6	CATSRTGTNSPLHF
TRBV6-6	.	TRBJ2-1	CASSDEGWGEQFF
TRBV2	many	TRBJ1-2	CASSEGSYGYTF
TRBV12-3/TRBV12-4	.	TRBJ1-6	CASSFQGHNSPLHF
TRBV29-1	.	TRBJ2-7	CSVLPGQGLYEQYF
TRBV7-2	.	TRBJ2-7	CASSLRLGPYEQYF
TRBV6-2/TRBV6-3	.	TRBJ2-5	CAADTRETQYF
TRBV25-1	many	TRBJ2-6	CASSSLSGANVLTF
TRBV28	.	TRBJ2-6	CASSPDRGGFSGANVLTF
TRBV6-2/TRBV6-3	.	TRBJ1-2	CASSYNSENHNYGYTF
TRBV7-8	.	TRBJ2-3	CASSLYGGRDTQYF
TRBV7-9	many	TRBJ2-3	CASSYPLEGTDTQYF
TRBV5-3	.	TRBJ2-3	CASSIGSPHSDTQYF
TRBV5-5	many	TRBJ2-3	CASSPRRAADTQYF
TRBV11-2	.	TRBJ2-3	CASSLDSSGLRRSDTQYF
TRBV19	.	TRBJ2-3	CASKTSGSIDTQYF
TRBV4-3	.	TRBJ1-3	CASSQVIRDSGNTIYF
TRBV2	few	TRBJ2-7	CATLLTSSYEQYF
TRBV20-1	few	TRBJ2-1	CSAAAANSYNEQFF
TRBV15	few	TRBJ1-5	CATSPQTGYSNQPQHF